These 26 T cell receptor beta chains originate from one sample sequenced in a study of molecular identifiers for immune sequencing clone quantification. TCRdb independently ran MiXCR on the PCR reads; one entry per CDR3 protein. The table lists some 590,000 distinct CDR3 sequences, about 25% of them singletons. The sequenced sample consisted of naive CD8+ T cells from blood, with Jurkat cell RNA spiked in. The subset: FACS-sorted CD8+CD4-CCR7+CD45RA+ naive T cells. Receptors were obtained from a human donor in good health. Some libraries in this study had Jurkat cell RNA spiked in.

There are many counts of this clonotype. V is TRBV7-9 and J is TRBJ2-7; tentative D call: TRBD1 (6 bases). The CDR3 is 16 residues long. The V gene's germline CDR1 is SEHNR and CDR2 FQNEAQ (reference sequence). V lost 5 bases, J lost 0 bases, and 17 bases lay in between. CDR3 sequence (DNA): TGTGCCAGCAGCGCGACCGGGACACCCGACTCCTACGAGCAGTACTTC. Amino acids: CASSATGTPDSYEQYF. The variable domain in full, with the rest retrieved from reference TRBV7-9 and TRBJ2-7, is DTGVSQNPRHKITKRGQNVTFRCDPISEHNRLYWYRQTLGQGPEFLTYFQNEAQLEKSRLLSDRFSAERPKGSFSTLEIQRTEQGDSAMYLCASSATGTPDSYEQYFGPGTRLTVT.

In this sample, this clonotype turned up a few times. The rearrangement joins TRBV10-2 to TRBJ1-2; tentative D call: TRBD1 (6 bases). Trimming pared 0 bases from V and 0 bases from J, leaving 17 bases between. The CDR3 is 18 amino acids. Germline CDR1 reads WSHSY; CDR2 reads SAAADI. The CDR3 sequence: CASSESRAGAESNYGYTF. CDR3 coding DNA: TGCGCCAGCAGTGAGTCGAGAGCAGGGGCCGAATCTAACTATGGCTACACCTTC.

This clonotype was found a few times. Written as DNA, the CDR3 is TGTGCCAGCAGTCCCCTCAATCGAGAGACCCAGTACTTC. Translated: CASSPLNRETQYF. This chain joins TRBV27 and TRBJ2-5; D is ambiguous. Germline CDR1 and CDR2: MNHEY and SMNVEV (reference sequence). The germline V and J ends were trimmed by 5 bases and 4 bases, with 11 bases remaining between them. The CDR3 spans 13 residues.

At least ten counts were recorded for this clonotype. J is TRBJ1-5 and V is TRBV7-9, with 7 bases fitting TRBD1. CDR3 length: 16 amino acids. Trimming removed 0 bases from V and 6 bases from J; junction bases left unmatched: 8. Germline CDR1 and CDR2: SEHNR and FQNEAQ (reference sequence). The CDR3 nucleotides read TGTGCCAGCAGCTTAGCCGGACCAGGGGGTTTTCAGCCCCAGCATTTT. This sequence encodes CASSLAGPGGFQPQHF.

This clonotype showed up many times. The rearrangement links TRBV29-1 to TRBJ2-2; D call uncertain. This CDR3 has 13 amino acids. Germline V CDR1 and CDR2: SQVTM, ANQGSEA. The V gene lost 0 bases and the J gene lost 4 bases, with 6 bases spanning the gap. The CDR3 DNA is TGCAGCGTTGAAGAAAGGGTCACCGGGGAGCTGTTTTTT. Protein sequence: CSVEERVTGELFF.

This clonotype was seen more than once but under ten times. This chain connects TRBV4-3 to TRBJ1-2; D is uncertain. The germline V gene encodes CDR1 LGHNA and CDR2 YSLEER. The V end was cut by 4 bases, the J end by 0 bases, with 21 bases between. CDR3 size: 18 residues. In DNA form, the CDR3 reads TGCGCCAGCAGCCCCTCGTGGTCAGAACCAAGAGCTAACTATGGCTACACCTTC. Its translation: CASSPSWSEPRANYGYTF.

This clonotype was detected only a few times. The chain couples TRBV4-3 to TRBJ1-6; D might be TRBD1 (5 bases). The CDR3 length is 16 residues. Trimming cost V 1 base and J 7 bases, with 14 bases left between them. Germline CDR1 and CDR2: LGHNA and YSLEER. The CDR3 nucleotides are TGCGCCAGCAGCCAAGCCCGGGGCAGAGTGAATTCACCCCTCCACTTT. Its translation is CASSQARGRVNSPLHF.

This chain uses TRBV6-6 with TRBJ2-1; 8 bases map to TRBD2. The CDR3 is made up of 16 amino acids. V lost 3 bases, J lost 0 bases, and 4 bases stayed unmatched. CDR1 is MNHNY and CDR2 is SVGAGI in the germline V gene (reference sequence). The CDR3 coding sequence is TGTGCCAGCAGTTATTCGAGCGGGAGCTCCTACAATGAGCAGTTCTTC. Translated, it gives CASSYSSGSSYNEQFF.

In regard to this clonotype: This clone may be a read error of a much larger clone one base away. The chain employs TRBV13 and TRBJ1-1; D ambiguous. The CDR3 spans 15 residues. The V gene lost 2 bases and the J gene lost 4 bases, with 14 bases spanning the gap. The germline CDR1 and CDR2 sequences are PRHDT and FYEKMQ (reference sequence). The CDR3 DNA reads TGTGCCAGCAGCTTAATCGGCTCTACGATCACTGAAGCTTTCTTT. It specifies CASSLIGSTITEAFF.

This sequence joins TRBV6-2 or TRBV6-3 and TRBJ2-3; TRBD2 matches at 9 bases. Germline CDR1 MNHEY, CDR2 SVGEGT. The ends lost 2 bases at V and 2 bases at J; junction bases unmatched: 11. This CDR3 has 18 residues. The CDR3 region is CASSYQASGNGYTDTQYF. The CDR3 DNA sequence: TGTGCCAGCAGTTACCAGGCTAGCGGGAATGGATACACAGATACGCAGTATTTT.

This chain links TRBV14 with TRBJ2-7; D uncertain. V shed 3 bases and J shed 6 bases, with 12 bases lying between them. Germline CDR1 is SGHDN and CDR2 is FVKESK. The CDR3 loop spans 13 amino acids. The CDR3 DNA sequence: TGTGCCAGCAGCCAGGCCCTCTTCGGCGAGCAGTACTTC. Protein sequence: CASSQALFGEQYF.

V and J are TRBV7-8 and TRBJ2-3; tentatively, D is TRBD2 (7 bases). CDR1 is SGHVS and CDR2 is FQNEAQ in the germline V gene. V lost 5 bases, J lost 8 bases, and 20 bases lay in between. CDR3 length equals 15 residues. The CDR3 sequence is CASSLRRGGPATQYF. For the CDR3, the DNA is TGTGCCAGCAGCCTAAGGAGGGGGGGCCCCGCTACGCAGTATTTT. The variable domain in full, with the rest retrieved from reference TRBV7-8 and TRBJ2-3, is GAGVSQSPRYKVAKRGQDVALRCDPISGHVSLFWYQQALGQGPEFLTYFQNEAQLDKSGLPSDRFFAERPEGSVSTLKIQRTQQEDSAVYLCASSLRRGGPATQYFGPGTRLTVL.

This clonotype has ten or more counts. The chain carries TRBV7-2 and TRBJ1-1; D not resolved. The CDR3 extends over 12 amino acids. Per germline, CDR1 SGHTA and CDR2 FQGNSA. V lost 9 bases to trimming and J lost 9 bases, with 17 bases between them. DNA of the CDR3: TGTGCCAGTACCCCCGGCGGGCTAAAAGCTTTCTTT. Encoded protein: CASTPGGLKAFF. Variable domain in full (rest from reference TRBV7-2 and TRBJ1-1): GAGVSQSPSNKVTEKGKDVELRCDPISGHTALYWYRQSLGQGLEFLIYFQGNSAPDKSGLPSDRFSAERTGGSVSTLTIQRTQQEDSAVYLCASTPGGLKAFFGQGTRLTVV.

Ten or more counts support this clonotype. This rearrangement joins TRBV27 to TRBJ1-1; perhaps TRBD1 as D (5 bases). The germline CDR1 and CDR2 sequences are MNHEY and SMNVEV (reference sequence). The CDR3 is 14 amino acids. Trimming took off 3 bases at V and 1 base at J, with 9 bases between the two ends. The CDR3: CASSFGGTNTEAFF. In DNA, the CDR3 is TGTGCCAGCAGTTTTGGAGGGACGAACACTGAAGCTTTCTTT.

At least ten counts were recorded for this clonotype. The rearrangement joins TRBV4-3 to TRBJ2-3; 12 nucleotides match TRBD2. The germline CDR1 and CDR2 sequences are LGHNA and YSLEER. The CDR3 totals 18 residues. The trim removed 4 bases at V and 6 bases at J, leaving 14 bases unmatched. The DNA of the CDR3 is TGCGCCAGCAGCCGAATGACTAGACTAGCGGGAGATAGGGATACGCAGTATTTT. As protein: CASSRMTRLAGDRDTQYF.

This clonotype was detected ten times or more. The chain is built from TRBV27 and TRBJ1-1; D may be TRBD1 (5 bases). CDR1 is MNHEY, CDR2 SMNVEV, per germline (reference sequence). The CDR3 extends over 11 amino acids. Trimming shortened V by 7 bases and J by 7 bases, and 10 bases separated the two germline ends. The CDR3 bases are TGTGCCAGCACGGGGCAGGGTGAAGCTTTCTTT. Translated, it gives CASTGQGEAFF.

This clonotype was seen only a few times. This rearrangement joins TRBV6-1 to TRBJ2-3, with D perhaps TRBD2 (5 bases). Per germline, CDR1 MNHNS and CDR2 SASEGT. This CDR3 has 17 amino acids. V gave up 7 bases and J gave up 4 bases, with 24 bases separating them. This chain's CDR3 is CASTSGSRGSGADTQYF. DNA of the CDR3: TGTGCCAGCACCTCGGGATCCCGGGGTAGTGGAGCAGATACGCAGTATTTT.

This chain connects TRBV20-1 to TRBJ2-3, with TRBD2 matching over 13 bases. Germline lookup yields CDR1 DFQATT and CDR2 SNEGSKA (reference sequence). Trimming at V came to 0 bases and at J to 3 bases, leaving 3 bases not matched to a gene. CDR3 length equals 16 residues. The CDR3 nucleotides read TGCAGTGCTAGAGATACGACTAGCGGGAGGACAGATACGCAGTATTTT. It translates to CSARDTTSGRTDTQYF.

This clonotype is a singleton in its sample. The genes are TRBV11-2 and TRBJ1-5; D remains unclear. The V gene lost 4 bases and the J gene lost 3 bases, with 10 bases spanning the gap. Germline CDR1 is SGHAT and CDR2 is FQNNGV. CDR3 size: 14 residues. The CDR3 nucleotides read TGTGCCAGCAGCTCGGAAAGTTACAATCAGCCCCAGCATTTT. Protein: CASSSESYNQPQHF. Based on the CDR3 plus reference TRBV11-2 and TRBJ1-5, the full variable domain is EAGVAQSPRYKIIEKRQSVAFWCNPISGHATLYWYQQILGQGPKLLIQFQNNGVVDDSQLPKDRFSAERLKGVDSTLKIQPAKLEDSAVYLCASSSESYNQPQHFGDGTRLSIL.

V and J are TRBV12-3 or TRBV12-4 and TRBJ2-1; 10 bases fit TRBD1. V lost 3 bases and J lost 7; bases outside the gene matches: 6. The CDR3 has 15 residues. The CDR3 sequence is CASSLDRGGVNEQFF. CDR3 in DNA: TGTGCCAGCAGTTTGGACAGGGGGGGCGTGAATGAGCAGTTCTTC.

The chain is built from TRBV20-1 and TRBJ2-7; 7 bases map to TRBD1. Germline loops: CDR1 DFQATT, CDR2 SNEGSKA (reference sequence). The CDR3 runs to 14 residues. The V and J ends lost 3 bases and 0 bases, in that order; junction bases with no gene match: 5. CDR3 nucleotide sequence: TGCAGTGCTAGTGTAACAGGGGTCTCCTACGAGCAGTACTTC. As protein: CSASVTGVSYEQYF.

This clonotype was seen a handful of times. This chain links TRBV30 with TRBJ2-1; weak D call: TRBD2 (6 bases). Germline assignment: CDR1 GTSNPN and CDR2 SVGIG (reference sequence). CDR3 length: 14 amino acids. Deletions cut 3 bases from V and 10 bases from J, with 19 bases between. This CDR3 reads CAWSSASSEREQFF. The CDR3 DNA reads as TGTGCCTGGAGCTCCGCCTCTAGCGAGAGGGAGCAGTTCTTC.

As regards this clonotype: A much larger clone differs from this one at a single base, so this may be a read error. The rearrangement links TRBV7-6 to TRBJ1-1; no clear D. V lost 4 bases, J lost 5 bases, and 8 bases lay in between. The CDR3 loop spans 12 amino acids. CDR1 is SGHVS and CDR2 is FNYEAQ in the germline V gene. CDR3 in amino acids: CASSSMETEAFF. The CDR3 nucleotides read TGTGCCAGCAGCTCAATGGAGACTGAAGCTTTCTTT.

In its sample, this clonotype was seen a few times. The rearrangement links TRBV28 to TRBJ1-4; 10 bases align to TRBD1. V gave up 7 bases and J gave up 7 bases; unmatched junction bases: 9. The CDR3 is 15 amino acids. From germline, CDR1 is MDHEN and CDR2 SYDVKM. The DNA for the CDR3 is TGTGCCAGCACGCCCCTCGACAGGGGGCTTGAAAAACTGTTTTTT. Amino acid sequence: CASTPLDRGLEKLFF. The variable domain in full, with the rest retrieved from reference TRBV28 and TRBJ1-4, is DVKVTQSSRYLVKRTGEKVFLECVQDMDHENMFWYRQDPGLGLRLIYFSYDVKMKEKGDIPEGYSVSREKKERFSLILESASTNQTSMYLCASTPLDRGLEKLFFGSGTQLSVL.

With respect to this clonotype: This may stem from a read error, because a much larger clone lies one nucleotide away. V gene TRBV2 combines with J gene TRBJ2-3; 7 positions agree with TRBD2. V gave up 7 bases and J gave up 1 base; unmatched junction bases: 8. Germline V gene lookup returns CDR1 SNHLY and CDR2 FYNNEI. CDR3 length: 15 amino acids. CDR3 coding DNA: TGTGCCAGCAAGAGGACTAGGGGCCGCACAGATACGCAGTATTTT. Its translation is CASKRTRGRTDTQYF.

Note on this clonotype: One junction end disagrees with the germline gene, perhaps due to a read error. The rearrangement joins TRBV19 to TRBJ2-6; perhaps TRBD2 as D (6 bases). The germline V gene encodes CDR1 LNHDA and CDR2 SQIVND (reference sequence). The CDR3 runs to 19 residues. CDR3 in amino acids: CASSIASGGALSGANILTF. CDR3 DNA sequence: TGTGCCAGTAGTATAGCTAGTGGCGGGGCCCTCTCTGGGGCCAACATCCTGACTTTC.